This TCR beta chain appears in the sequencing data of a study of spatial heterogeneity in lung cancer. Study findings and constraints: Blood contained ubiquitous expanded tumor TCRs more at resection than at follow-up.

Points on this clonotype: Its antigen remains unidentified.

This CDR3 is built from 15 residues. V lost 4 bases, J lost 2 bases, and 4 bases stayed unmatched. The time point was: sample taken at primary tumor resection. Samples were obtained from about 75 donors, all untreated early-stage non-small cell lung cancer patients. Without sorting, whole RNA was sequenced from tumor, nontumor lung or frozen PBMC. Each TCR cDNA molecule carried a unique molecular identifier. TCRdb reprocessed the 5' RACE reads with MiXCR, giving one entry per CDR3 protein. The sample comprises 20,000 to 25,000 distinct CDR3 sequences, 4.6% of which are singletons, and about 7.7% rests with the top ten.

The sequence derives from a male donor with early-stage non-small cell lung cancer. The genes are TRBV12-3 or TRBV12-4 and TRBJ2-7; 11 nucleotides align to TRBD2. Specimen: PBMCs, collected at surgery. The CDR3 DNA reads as TGTGCCAGCAGTTCTAGGGGACTAGCGGCCTACGAGCAGTACTTC. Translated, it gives CASSSRGLAAYEQYF.